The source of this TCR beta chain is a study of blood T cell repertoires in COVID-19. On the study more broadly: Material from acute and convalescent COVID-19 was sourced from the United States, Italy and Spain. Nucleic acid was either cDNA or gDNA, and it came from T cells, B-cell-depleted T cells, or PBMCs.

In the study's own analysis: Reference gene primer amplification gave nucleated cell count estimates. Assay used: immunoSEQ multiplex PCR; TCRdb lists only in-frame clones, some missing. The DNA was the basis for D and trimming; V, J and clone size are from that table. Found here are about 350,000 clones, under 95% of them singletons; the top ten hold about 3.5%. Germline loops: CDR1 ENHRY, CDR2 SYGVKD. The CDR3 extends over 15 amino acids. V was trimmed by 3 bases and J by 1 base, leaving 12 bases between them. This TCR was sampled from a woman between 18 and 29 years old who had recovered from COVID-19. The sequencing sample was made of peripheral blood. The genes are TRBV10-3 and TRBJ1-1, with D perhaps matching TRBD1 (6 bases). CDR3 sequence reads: CAISDFRTANTEAFF. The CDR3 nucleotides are TGTGCCATCAGTGATTTTCGGACAGCGAACACTGAAGCTTTCTTT.